These T cell receptor beta chains were read from a single sample in a study of immune heterogeneity within non-small cell lung tumors. TCRdb redid the calling of the multiplex PCR reads with MiXCR, one entry per CDR3 protein. This table holds 20,000 to 25,000 distinct CDR3 sequences, over 25% found once. The sample taken for sequencing was lung tumor tissue. The receptor source for this set is a man aged 35 to 55 with non-small cell lung cancer. CDR3s include the opening cysteine and the closing phenylalanine or tryptophan. D genes are given only for firm matches. Clone size is stated in some rows and not others, as once, few, many or a class when expanded.

V	D	size	length	J	CDR3	DNA
TRBV13	.	.	12	TRBJ1-5	CASSLVGGVPAF	TGTGCCAGCAGCTTAGTGGGGGGAGTCCCAGCATTT
TRBV5-1	.	few	15	TRBJ2-3	CASSLTTPSTDTQYF	TGCGCCAGCAGCTTAACCACTCCCAGCACAGATACGCAGTATTTT
TRBV20-1	TRBD1	.	14	TRBJ2-7	CSATGTGKFYEQYF	TGCAGTGCTACCGGGACAGGGAAATTCTACGAGCAGTACTTC
TRBV7-9	.	.	14	TRBJ1-3	CASSKLDGGNTIYF	TGTGCCAGCAGCAAACTGGACGGCGGAAACACCATATATTTT
TRBV2	TRBD1	medium-sized	13	TRBJ1-2	CASRRTGPYGYTF	TGTGCCAGCAGGAGGACAGGGCCCTATGGCTACACCTTC
TRBV11-2	.	.	20	TRBJ1-6	CASSLDPPTDERSYNSPLHF	TGTGCCAGCAGCTTAGATCCCCCCACCGATGAACGCTCCTATAATTCACCCCTCCACTTT
TRBV7-9	.	few	12	TRBJ2-3	CASSLYADTQYF	TGTGCCAGCAGCTTATATGCAGATACGCAGTATTTT
TRBV30	.	.	16	TRBJ1-6	CAWSAQPGSRNSTLHF	TGTGCCTGGAGTGCTCAACCAGGGTCTCGGAATTCAACCCTCCACTTT
TRBV27	.	many	14	TRBJ2-7	CASKNFRDSYEQYF	TGTGCCAGCAAGAATTTTAGAGACTCCTACGAGCAGTACTTC
TRBV9	.	.	14	TRBJ2-7	CASSVSAGAYEQYF	TGTGCCAGCAGCGTGTCAGCGGGCGCTTACGAGCAGTACTTC
TRBV18	.	many	14	TRBJ2-7	CASSPEPGSYEQYF	TGTGCCAGCTCACCCGAACCAGGCTCCTACGAGCAGTACTTC
TRBV27	.	medium-sized	15	TRBJ2-7	CASSETGAGYYEQYF	TGTGCCAGCAGTGAAACCGGGGCAGGATACTACGAGCAGTACTTC